This entry describes one TCR beta chain. The antigen is unknown. This sample stems from a study of cytomegalovirus exposure and HLA in healthy donors. Study-level findings and limits: Prediction of most subjects' HLA-A and HLA-B alleles by TCR beta sequences was reportedly accurate. Specificity for CMV antigens was confirmed in vitro for a few of the CMV-associated chains. A link between a missense DCLRE1C variant and TCR beta V- and J-gene trimming emerged from a later analysis. TCR beta V segments were, for the most part, productive about 87% or about 30% of the time in an earlier analysis.

CDR1 and CDR2 (germline): LGHNT, FRNRAP. The CDR3 is 15 residues long. V was pared by 2 bases and J by 4 bases, with 12 bases between. PCR primers comprised 60 Vbeta and 13 Jbeta primers. The repertoire was sequenced with immunoSEQ multiplex PCR; TCRdb's copy has only in-frame clones and lacks some. The table lists some 110,000 clones, roughly four fifths of them singletons, with 3.5% to 4% in the top ten. This rearrangement joins TRBV12-5 to TRBJ1-3, with a weak D call TRBD1 (5 bases). The sequenced material came from PBMCs. The clonotype was recovered from a man aged 60 to 75 in good health and CMV-seronegative. For the CDR3, the DNA is TGTGCTAGTGGTTTGAGGGGCAGCGTGGGAAACACCATATATTTT. Amino acid sequence: CASGLRGSVGNTIYF.